These 11 T cell receptor beta chains share one sample of origin, sequenced in a study of beta chain features in type 1 diabetes. Expressed TCRB transcripts were sequenced because the entire RNA isolate underwent reverse transcription. This table comes from immunoSEQ multiplex PCR, and its TCRdb copy is limited to in-frame clones, with some not included. Altogether 140,000 or so clones are present, 10% being singletons, with the ten largest covering 1.3%. Sequences were obtained from naive CD4+ T cells from blood. These TCRs come from a man aged 18 to 30 in good health.

In this sample, this clone turned up a few times. The chain has TRBV29-1 and TRBJ1-2, with D possibly matching TRBD1 (6 bases). Between the trimmed V and J ends, which lost 5 bases and 2 bases, there was a span of 12 bases. Germline V gives CDR1 SQVTM, CDR2 ANQGSEA. CDR3 length: 13 amino acids. The CDR3, as DNA: TGCAGCGTTCAACGACAGGAAAACTATGGCTACACCTTC. Amino acid sequence: CSVQRQENYGYTF.

V is TRBV2 and J is TRBJ2-4; 8 bases match TRBD1. With V trimmed by 8 bases and J by 5 bases, 8 bases remained unmatched. This CDR3 region has 14 residues. From germline, CDR1 is SNHLY and CDR2 FYNNEI. CDR3 sequence reads: CASGRGRTENIQYF. CDR3 coding DNA: TGTGCCAGCGGCAGGGGGCGCACGGAAAACATTCAGTACTTC.

The rearrangement uses TRBV7-2 and TRBJ1-5; 9 bases map to TRBD1. Looked up from germline, CDR1 is SGHTA and CDR2 is FQGNSA. V lost 5 bases and J lost 4; bases outside the gene matches: 6. The CDR3 covers 15 residues. The CDR3 DNA reads TGTGCCAGCAGCCCTGGGACAGGGAAAAATCAGCCCCAGCATTTT. Translating gives CASSPGTGKNQPQHF. The whole variable domain, remainder taken from reference TRBV7-2 and TRBJ1-5, is GAGVSQSPSNKVTEKGKDVELRCDPISGHTALYWYRQSLGQGLEFLIYFQGNSAPDKSGLPSDRFSAERTGGSVSTLTIQRTQQEDSAVYLCASSPGTGKNQPQHFGDGTRLSIL.

This clone was counted at least ten times. The chain links TRBV18 to TRBJ2-7; perhaps TRBD2 as D (5 bases). CDR1 and CDR2 from the germline V gene are KGHSH and LQKENI. The CDR3 is 13 amino acids. Trimming removed 5 bases from V and 7 bases from J, with 15 bases in between. The CDR3 spells CASSAGIFGEQYF. Here the CDR3 DNA reads TGTGCCAGCTCAGCCGGGATTTTCGGGGAGCAGTACTTC.

Only a few counts were recorded for this clone. The genes are TRBV7-2 and TRBJ2-3, with TRBD2 matching over 8 bases. CDR3 size: 15 residues. Germline-derived CDR1 and CDR2 are SGHTA and FQGNSA. The V gene end was trimmed by 2 bases and the J gene end by 3 bases; junction bases not matched to a gene: 4. CDR3 DNA sequence: TGTGCCAGCAGCTTACGGACTAGCCTGACAGATACGCAGTATTTT. Amino acids: CASSLRTSLTDTQYF.

In this sample, this clone turned up many times. The chain recombines TRBV18 with TRBJ2-3; TRBD1 is a possible D gene (5 bases). Germline-derived CDR1 and CDR2 are KGHSH and LQKENI. The CDR3 is made up of 16 amino acids. V lost 2 bases to trimming and J lost 6 bases, with 18 bases between them. The CDR3 here is CASSPSRGSPGDTQYF. The CDR3 nucleotides read TGTGCCAGCTCACCATCTAGGGGCTCGCCCGGCGATACGCAGTATTTT.

This clone was counted a few times. The chain carries TRBV15 and TRBJ1-2; D is unclear. V was trimmed by 6 bases and J by 8 bases, leaving 19 bases between them. Germline V gives CDR1 LNHNV, CDR2 YYDKDF (reference sequence). There are 14 residues in the CDR3. In nucleotides, the CDR3 is TGTGCCACCAGTTCTCCGCCCGGGATAGGGGGCTACACCTTC. Protein sequence: CATSSPPGIGGYTF.

This clone was seen a handful of times. The genes are TRBV7-2 and TRBJ1-6; 7 bases align to TRBD1. The CDR3 is made up of 15 amino acids. Germline V gene lookup returns CDR1 SGHTA and CDR2 FQGNSA. V was clipped by 6 bases and J by 10 bases; unmatched bases: 12. The CDR3 bases are TGTGCCAGCAGACTAGCCGGGGGACAGTTGTCACCCCTCCACTTT. Translating it yields CASRLAGGQLSPLHF.

The chain is built from TRBV5-1 and TRBJ2-3; TRBD2 matches 9 bases. The V gene's germline CDR1 is SGHRS and CDR2 YFSETQ. This CDR3 comprises 15 residues. V trimming: 4 bases; J trimming: 5 bases; junction bases outside the gene matches: 8. Here the CDR3 reads CASSLPSGVVDTQYF. The CDR3 DNA reads as TGCGCCAGCAGCCTGCCTAGCGGGGTTGTAGATACGCAGTATTTT. Looking up the rest from reference TRBV5-1 and TRBJ2-3 gives the full variable domain: KAGVTQTPRYLIKTRGQQVTLSCSPISGHRSVSWYQQTPGQGLQFLFEYFSETQRNKGNFPGRFSGRQFSNSRSEMNVSTLELGDSALYLCASSLPSGVVDTQYFGPGTRLTVL.

This clone has more than one count but fewer than ten. The gene calls are TRBV6-1 and TRBJ2-2; D remains ambiguous. The CDR3 sequence is 13 residues long. Trimming took off 5 bases at V and 6 bases at J, with 10 bases between the two ends. Germline V gene data show CDR1 as MNHNS and CDR2 as SASEGT. CDR3: CASSPRSSGELFF. The DNA of the CDR3 is TGTGCCAGCAGTCCGCGGTCCTCCGGGGAGCTGTTTTTT.

This chain connects TRBV7-2 to TRBJ1-5; D is undetermined. This CDR3 comprises 15 residues. The V end was cut by 2 bases, the J end by 0 bases, with 8 bases between. CDR1 is SGHTA and CDR2 is FQGNSA in the germline V gene. CDR3 sequence (DNA): TGTGCCAGCAGCTTACAGGCGTATAGCAATCAGCCCCAGCATTTT. Its protein is CASSLQAYSNQPQHF.